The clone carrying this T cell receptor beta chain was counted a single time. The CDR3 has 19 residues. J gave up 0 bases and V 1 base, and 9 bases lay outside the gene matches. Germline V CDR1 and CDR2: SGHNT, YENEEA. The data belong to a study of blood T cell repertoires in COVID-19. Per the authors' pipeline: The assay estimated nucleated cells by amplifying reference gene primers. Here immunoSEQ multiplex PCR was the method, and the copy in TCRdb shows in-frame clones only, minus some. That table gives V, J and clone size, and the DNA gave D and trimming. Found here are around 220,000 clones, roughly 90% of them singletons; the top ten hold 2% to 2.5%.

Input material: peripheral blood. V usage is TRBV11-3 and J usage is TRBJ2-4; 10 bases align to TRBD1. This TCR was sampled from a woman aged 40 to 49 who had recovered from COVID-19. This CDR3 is CASSLAGQGERGAKNIQYF. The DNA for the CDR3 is TGTGCCAGCAGCTTAGCTGGACAGGGGGAGCGGGGAGCCAAAAACATTCAGTACTTC.